This T cell receptor beta chain was documented in a study of OX40 agonist ivuxolimab in advanced cancers. Whole-study context: Patients with hepatocellular carcinoma, melanoma, renal cell or head and neck cancer made up the dose-escalation patients. Subjects had a mean age of about 57 years, with a range of roughly 23 to 80; about 83% were male. Regarding the study as a whole: Clonal expansion among partial responders at 0.1-3.0 mg/kg ranked near the lowest.

This clone occurred a few times. Antigen specificity is unknown. With 7 bases removed from V and 5 bases from J, the gap between germline ends came to 6 bases. CDR1 MDHEN and CDR2 SYDVKM come from the germline V gene. This CDR3 region has 11 residues. Profiled with immunoSEQ multiplex PCR; TCRdb holds only in-frame clones, not every one. The data show tens of thousands of clones, with about 73% seen just once and around 15% held by the top ten. Material: CD4+ or CD8+ T cells sorted from blood, obtained in a trial of the OX40 agonist ivuxolimab. This chain joins TRBV28 and TRBJ1-3, with unresolved D. The source is an adult with an advanced solid tumor such as melanoma, head and neck, liver or kidney cancer. CDR3 DNA sequence: TGTGCCAGCAAAGACAGAAACACCATATATTTT. Protein: CASKDRNTIYF.